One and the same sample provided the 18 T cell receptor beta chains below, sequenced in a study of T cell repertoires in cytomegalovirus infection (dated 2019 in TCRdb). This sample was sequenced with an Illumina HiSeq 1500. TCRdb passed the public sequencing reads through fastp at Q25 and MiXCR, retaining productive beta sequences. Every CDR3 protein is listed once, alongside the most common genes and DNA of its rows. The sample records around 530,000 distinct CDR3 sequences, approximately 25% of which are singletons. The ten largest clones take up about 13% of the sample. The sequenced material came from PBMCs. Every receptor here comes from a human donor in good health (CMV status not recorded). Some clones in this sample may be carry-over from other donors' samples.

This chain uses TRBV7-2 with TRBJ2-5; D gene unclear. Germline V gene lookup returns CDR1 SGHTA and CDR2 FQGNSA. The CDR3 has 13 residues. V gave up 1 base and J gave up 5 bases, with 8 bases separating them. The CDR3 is CASSLGYRETQYF. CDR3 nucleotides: TGTGCCAGCAGCTTAGGGTATAGGGAGACCCAGTACTTC.

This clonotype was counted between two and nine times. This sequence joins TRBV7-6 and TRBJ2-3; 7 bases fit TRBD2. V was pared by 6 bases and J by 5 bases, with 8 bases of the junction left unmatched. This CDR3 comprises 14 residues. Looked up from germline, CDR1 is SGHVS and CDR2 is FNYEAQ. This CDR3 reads CASRERGPGDTQYF. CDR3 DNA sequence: TGTGCCAGCAGGGAGCGGGGTCCCGGAGATACGCAGTATTTT.

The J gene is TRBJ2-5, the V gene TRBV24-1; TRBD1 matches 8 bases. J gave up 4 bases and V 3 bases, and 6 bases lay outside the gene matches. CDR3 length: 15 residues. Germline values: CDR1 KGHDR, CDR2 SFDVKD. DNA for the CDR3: TGTGCCACCAGTGATCGACGGACAGGGCGAGAGACCCAGTACTTC. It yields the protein CATSDRRTGRETQYF.

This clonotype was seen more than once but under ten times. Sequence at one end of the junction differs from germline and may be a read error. CDR3 sequence: CASSLARQGNYNEQFF. The CDR3 region has the DNA TGTGCCAGCAGCCTAGCTAGACAGGGTAATTACAATGAGCAGTTCTTC. The gene calls are TRBV7-2 and TRBJ2-1; 7 nucleotides agree with TRBD1. Germline CDR1 is SGHTA and CDR2 is FQGNSA. The CDR3 totals 16 residues.

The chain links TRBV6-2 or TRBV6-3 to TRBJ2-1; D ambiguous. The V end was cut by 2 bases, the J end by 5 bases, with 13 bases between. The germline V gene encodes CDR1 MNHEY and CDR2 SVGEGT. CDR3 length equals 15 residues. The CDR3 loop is CASSYVDPLNNEQFF. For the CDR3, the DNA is TGTGCCAGCAGTTACGTGGACCCCCTAAACAATGAGCAGTTCTTC.

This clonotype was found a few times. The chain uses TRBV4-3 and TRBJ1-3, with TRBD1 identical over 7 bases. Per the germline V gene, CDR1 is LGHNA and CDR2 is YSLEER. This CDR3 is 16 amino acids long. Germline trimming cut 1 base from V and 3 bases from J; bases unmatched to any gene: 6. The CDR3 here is CASSQAPGGIGNTIYF. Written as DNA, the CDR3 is TGCGCCAGCAGCCAAGCCCCAGGGGGGATTGGAAACACCATATATTTT.

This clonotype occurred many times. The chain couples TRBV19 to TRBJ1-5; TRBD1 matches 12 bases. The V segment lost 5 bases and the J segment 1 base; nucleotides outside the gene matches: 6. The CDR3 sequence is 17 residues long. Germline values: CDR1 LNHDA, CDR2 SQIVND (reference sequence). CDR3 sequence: CASSPGQGASSNQPQHF. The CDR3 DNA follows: TGTGCCAGTAGTCCGGGACAGGGGGCTTCGAGCAATCAGCCCCAGCATTTT.

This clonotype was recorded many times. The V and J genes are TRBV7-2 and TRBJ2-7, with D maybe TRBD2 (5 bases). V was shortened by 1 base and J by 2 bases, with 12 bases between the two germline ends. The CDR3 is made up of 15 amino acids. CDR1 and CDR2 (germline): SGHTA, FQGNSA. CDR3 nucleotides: TGTGCCAGCAGCTTAGAGGCTAGCCGAACCTACGAGCAGTACTTC. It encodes CASSLEASRTYEQYF.

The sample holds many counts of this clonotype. The CDR3: CASSQDMLETQYF. CDR3 in DNA: TGTGCCAGCAGCCAGGACATGTTGGAGACCCAGTACTTC. The gene calls are TRBV7-6 and TRBJ2-5; weak D call: TRBD1 (5 bases). From germline, CDR1 is SGHVS and CDR2 FNYEAQ. V was clipped by 5 bases and J by 5 bases, with 12 bases between them. There are 13 residues in the CDR3.

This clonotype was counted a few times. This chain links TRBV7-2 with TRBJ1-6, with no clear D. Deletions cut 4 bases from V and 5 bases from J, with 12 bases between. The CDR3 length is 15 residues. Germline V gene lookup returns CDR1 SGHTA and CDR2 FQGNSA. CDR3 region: CASSSRRSDNSPLHF. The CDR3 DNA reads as TGTGCCAGCAGCTCCCGACGCAGCGATAATTCACCCCTCCACTTT.

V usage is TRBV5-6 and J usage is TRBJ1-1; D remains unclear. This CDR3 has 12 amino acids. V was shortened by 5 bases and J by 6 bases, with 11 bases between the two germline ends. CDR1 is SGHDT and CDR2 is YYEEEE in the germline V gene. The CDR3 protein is CASSYQGAEAFF. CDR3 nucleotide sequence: TGTGCCAGCAGTTATCAAGGCGCTGAAGCTTTCTTT.

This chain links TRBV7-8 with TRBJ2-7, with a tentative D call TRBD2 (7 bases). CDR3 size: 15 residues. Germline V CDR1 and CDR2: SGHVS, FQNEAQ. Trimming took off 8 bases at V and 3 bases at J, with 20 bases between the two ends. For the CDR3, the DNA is TGTGCCAGCTTAGGGGGGGGAGGGGGGCGCTACGAGCAGTACTTC. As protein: CASLGGGGGRYEQYF.

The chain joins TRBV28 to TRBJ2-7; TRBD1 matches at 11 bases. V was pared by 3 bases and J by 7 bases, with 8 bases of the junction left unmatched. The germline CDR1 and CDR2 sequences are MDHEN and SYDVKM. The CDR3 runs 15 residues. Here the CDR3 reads CASSFSGTGGIEQYF. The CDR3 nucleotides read TGTGCCAGCAGTTTCTCCGGGACAGGGGGGATAGAGCAGTACTTC.

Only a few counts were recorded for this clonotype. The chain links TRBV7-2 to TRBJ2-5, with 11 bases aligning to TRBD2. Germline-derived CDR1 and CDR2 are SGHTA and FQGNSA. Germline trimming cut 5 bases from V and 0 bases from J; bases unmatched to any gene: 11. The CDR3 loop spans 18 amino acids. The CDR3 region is CASSMPTRTSGHQETQYF. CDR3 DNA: TGTGCCAGCAGCATGCCAACAAGGACTAGCGGGCACCAAGAGACCCAGTACTTC.

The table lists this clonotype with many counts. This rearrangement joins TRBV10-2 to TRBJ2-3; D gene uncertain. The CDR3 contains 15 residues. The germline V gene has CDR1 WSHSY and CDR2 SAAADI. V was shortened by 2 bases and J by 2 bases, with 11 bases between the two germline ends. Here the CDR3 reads CASSETTSDTDTQYF. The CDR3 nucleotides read TGCGCCAGCAGTGAGACTACTTCAGACACAGATACGCAGTATTTT.

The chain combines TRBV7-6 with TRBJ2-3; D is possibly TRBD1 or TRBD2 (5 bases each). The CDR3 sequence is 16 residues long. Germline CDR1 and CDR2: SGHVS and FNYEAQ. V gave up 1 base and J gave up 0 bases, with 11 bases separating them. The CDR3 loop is CASSLGSRGSTDTQYF. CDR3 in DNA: TGTGCCAGCAGCTTAGGGTCACGGGGCAGCACAGATACGCAGTATTTT.

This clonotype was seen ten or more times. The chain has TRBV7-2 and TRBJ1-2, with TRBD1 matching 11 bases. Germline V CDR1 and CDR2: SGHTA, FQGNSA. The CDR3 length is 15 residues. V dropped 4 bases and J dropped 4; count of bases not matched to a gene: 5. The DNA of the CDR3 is TGTGCCAGCAGCTCCGGACAGGGGGCTTCCTATGGCTACACCTTC. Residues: CASSSGQGASYGYTF. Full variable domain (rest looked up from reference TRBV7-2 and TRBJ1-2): GAGVSQSPSNKVTEKGKDVELRCDPISGHTALYWYRQSLGQGLEFLIYFQGNSAPDKSGLPSDRFSAERTGGSVSTLTIQRTQQEDSAVYLCASSSGQGASYGYTFGSGTRLTVV.

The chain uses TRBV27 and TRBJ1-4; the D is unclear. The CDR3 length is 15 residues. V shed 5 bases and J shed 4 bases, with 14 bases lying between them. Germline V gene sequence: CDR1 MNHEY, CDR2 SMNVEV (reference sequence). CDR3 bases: TGTGCCAGCAGTCAGAGGGCCACGCGTAATGAAAAACTGTTTTTT. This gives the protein CASSQRATRNEKLFF.